The next 20 T cell receptor beta chains were all read from a single sample in a study of Graves' ophthalmopathy and Graves' hyperthyroidism. Amplified TCR beta CDR3 regions were obtained using RNA transcripts as template. HTBI primers primed a first-round RT-PCR, and a second-round multiplex PCR followed. TCRdb re-called the multiplex PCR reads with MiXCR, one entry per CDR3 protein. The sample includes some 47,000 distinct CDR3 sequences, 50% to 65% seen only once; the top ten take about 24%. The source material was peripheral blood. Receptors were obtained from an adult man with Graves' ophthalmopathy.

This clonotype was detected a few times. The chain carries TRBV10-3 and TRBJ2-2; D gene uncertain. The CDR3 is 13 amino acids. The germline V and J ends were trimmed by 2 bases and 5 bases, with 6 bases remaining between them. The V gene's germline CDR1 is ENHRY and CDR2 SYGVKD. CDR3 sequence (DNA): TGTGCCATCAGTGAGCCACCGACCGGGGAGCTGTTTTTT. As protein: CAISEPPTGELFF.

This clonotype has more than one count but fewer than ten. The chain uses TRBV7-2 and TRBJ2-4; D is unresolved. V was shortened by 3 bases and J by 6 bases, with 6 bases between the two germline ends. Germline lookup yields CDR1 SGHTA and CDR2 FQGNSA. There are 12 residues in the CDR3. Here the CDR3 reads CASSLNRNIQYF. The CDR3 DNA reads TGTGCCAGCAGCTTGAATAGAAACATTCAGTACTTC. Full variable domain (outside the CDR3, taken from reference TRBV7-2 and TRBJ2-4): GAGVSQSPSNKVTEKGKDVELRCDPISGHTALYWYRQSLGQGLEFLIYFQGNSAPDKSGLPSDRFSAERTGGSVSTLTIQRTQQEDSAVYLCASSLNRNIQYFGAGTRLSVL.

This clonotype was found a few times. V is TRBV7-9 and J is TRBJ2-6; the D gene is possibly TRBD1 (7 bases). The CDR3 loop spans 18 amino acids. Trimming stripped 4 bases from V and 0 bases from J, with 16 bases between. CDR1 is SEHNR and CDR2 is FQNEAQ in the germline V gene (reference sequence). For the CDR3, the DNA is TGTGCCAGCAGCTCGACAGGGACTTCCTTCTCTGGGGCCAACGTCCTGACTTTC. Its protein is CASSSTGTSFSGANVLTF.

On this clonotype itself: One end of the junction is discordant with germline, which a read error may explain. V usage is TRBV25-1 and J usage is TRBJ1-3; weak D call: TRBD1 (5 bases). Germline values: CDR1 MGHDK, CDR2 SYGVNS. The CDR3 sequence is 13 residues long. This CDR3 is CASSGPQGSTIYF. The CDR3 bases are TGTGCCAGCAGTGGTCCGCAGGGAAGCACCATATATTTT.

The genes are TRBV2 and TRBJ2-5; 7 bases match TRBD1. The CDR3 is made up of 15 amino acids. Germline CDR1 reads SNHLY; CDR2 reads FYNNEI. In DNA form, the CDR3 reads TGTGCGAGCGGTGAAGGACAGGCCGAGGGGGAGACCCAGTACTTC. Residues: CASGEGQAEGETQYF.

This clonotype was seen a few times. This rearrangement joins TRBV6-5 to TRBJ1-1; D gene ambiguous. This CDR3 has 13 residues. Germline loops: CDR1 MNHEY, CDR2 SVGAGI. Trimming cost V 0 bases and J 2 bases, with 4 bases left between them. The CDR3 is CASSYSANTEAFF. The CDR3 DNA reads as TGTGCCAGCAGTTACTCCGCCAACACTGAAGCTTTCTTT.

The rearrangement uses TRBV11-2 and TRBJ2-7; D might be TRBD1 or TRBD2, each matching 6 bases. This CDR3 contains 16 residues. Germline CDR1 reads SGHAT; CDR2 reads FQNNGV. V shed 5 bases and J shed 3 bases, with 20 bases lying between them. In DNA form, the CDR3 reads TGTGCCAGCAGCGTCCTAGGAGGGGGTCTCATCTACGAGCAGTACTTC. It is translated as CASSVLGGGLIYEQYF.

V usage is TRBV7-9 and J usage is TRBJ1-2; a possible D gene is TRBD1 (6 bases). The germline CDR1 and CDR2 sequences are SEHNR and FQNEAQ (reference sequence). The CDR3 sequence is 16 residues long. The germline V and J ends were trimmed by 1 base and 3 bases, with 15 bases remaining between them. CDR3 DNA sequence: TGTGCCAGCAGCTTAGGAGGGGGGCGGCCTCACTATGGCTACACCTTC. As protein: CASSLGGGRPHYGYTF.

This clonotype came up many times. V gene TRBV7-9 combines with J gene TRBJ2-1, with 9 nucleotides matching TRBD1. The CDR3 has 15 amino acids. The ends lost 6 bases at V and 3 bases at J; junction bases unmatched: 6. Germline CDR1 reads SEHNR; CDR2 reads FQNEAQ (reference sequence). The CDR3 here is CASRGTGSYYNEQFF. The CDR3 region has the DNA TGTGCCAGCAGGGGGACAGGGTCTTACTACAATGAGCAGTTCTTC.

This clonotype turned up a few times. The chain recombines TRBV18 with TRBJ2-1, with D perhaps TRBD2 (5 bases). V lost 1 base, J lost 0 bases, and 13 bases lay in between. The CDR3 is made up of 17 amino acids. Germline CDR1 and CDR2: KGHSH and LQKENI. Here the CDR3 DNA reads TGTGCCAGCTCACCACTGGCGGGCCCTAGCTCCTACAATGAGCAGTTCTTC. Protein product: CASSPLAGPSSYNEQFF.

Only one count was recorded for this clonotype. The CDR3 DNA is TGCAGTGCTAGAGATGACAGGGGGGAAAAACTGTTTTTT. Translation gives CSARDDRGEKLFF. The V gene is TRBV20-1, the J gene TRBJ1-4; 9 bases agree with TRBD1. Germline CDR1 reads DFQATT; CDR2 reads SNEGSKA (reference sequence). This CDR3 contains 13 residues. V was clipped by 0 bases and J by 8 bases; unmatched bases: 1.

The chain couples TRBV7-6 to TRBJ2-7, with TRBD2 identical over 9 bases. This CDR3 has 16 residues. Germline CDR1 SGHVS, CDR2 FNYEAQ. V lost 2 bases, J lost 3 bases, and 8 bases stayed unmatched. The CDR3 protein is CASSLTPTSGHYEQYF. For the CDR3, the DNA is TGTGCCAGCAGCTTAACCCCGACTAGCGGACACTACGAGCAGTACTTC. Full variable domain (rest looked up from reference TRBV7-6 and TRBJ2-7): GAGVSQSPRYKVTKRGQDVALRCDPISGHVSLYWYRQALGQGPEFLTYFNYEAQQDKSGLPNDRFSAERPEGSISTLTIQRTEQRDSAMYRCASSLTPTSGHYEQYFGPGTRLTVT.

The sample holds a few counts of this clonotype. Being one base from a much bigger clone, this may be a read error. The chain joins TRBV30 to TRBJ2-1, with 7 bases aligning to TRBD1. CDR1 and CDR2 (germline): GTSNPN, SVGIG (reference sequence). The CDR3 length is 11 residues. CDR3 nucleotide sequence: TGTGCCTCGGGACAGTTCAATGAGCAGTCCTTC. Encoded protein: CASGQFNEQSF. Looking up the rest from reference TRBV30 and TRBJ2-1 gives the full variable domain: SQTIHQWPATLVQPVGSPLSLECTVEGTSNPNLYWYRQAAGRGLQLLFYSVGIGQISSEVPQNLSASRPQDRQFILSSKKLLLSDSGFYLCASGQFNEQSFGPGTRLTVL.

This chain links TRBV7-3 with TRBJ1-1; a possible D gene is TRBD1 (5 bases). CDR1 and CDR2 (germline): SGHTA, FQGTGA. The CDR3 consists of 13 residues. Deletions cut 4 bases from V and 5 bases from J, with 11 bases between. CDR3 sequence (DNA): TGTGCCAGCAGCTCCAGGGTTGGAACTGAAGCTTTCTTT. It encodes CASSSRVGTEAFF.

This clonotype was seen at least ten times. This chain uses TRBV4-1 with TRBJ2-7, with TRBD1 identical over 11 bases. Per the germline V gene, CDR1 is MGHRA and CDR2 is YSYEKL. Trimming cost V 4 bases and J 3 bases; bases outside gene matches: 8. The CDR3 covers 16 residues. The CDR3 DNA reads TGCGCCAGCAGCCCTTCCCGGGACAGGGGGTACTACGAGCAGTACTTC. The encoded protein is CASSPSRDRGYYEQYF.

J is TRBJ1-5 and V is TRBV20-1; the match to TRBD1 covers 10 bases. Germline V gene data show CDR1 as DFQATT and CDR2 as SNEGSKA (reference sequence). There are 16 residues in the CDR3. V shed 0 bases and J 3 bases; nucleotides not matched to a gene: 5. The CDR3 coding sequence is TGCAGTGCTAGAGATGACAGGGGGCGGCCCAATCAGCCCCAGCATTTT. Translating gives CSARDDRGRPNQPQHF.

This sequence joins TRBV2 and TRBJ2-5; a weak D match, TRBD1 (5 bases). From germline, CDR1 is SNHLY and CDR2 FYNNEI. V dropped 3 bases and J dropped 4 bases, with 12 bases sitting between them. The CDR3 is 14 amino acids. CDR3 region: CASSDNKRGETQYF. CDR3 nucleotides: TGTGCCAGCAGTGACAACAAAAGGGGAGAGACCCAGTACTTC.

In its sample, this clonotype was seen once. V is TRBV7-9 and J is TRBJ2-2; 9 bases align to TRBD2. Trimming at V came to 5 bases and at J to 5 bases, leaving 12 bases not matched to a gene. There are 17 residues in the CDR3. Germline CDR1 and CDR2: SEHNR and FQNEAQ (reference sequence). The CDR3 DNA reads TGTGCCAGCAGCGGAATCCCTAGCGGGGAGAGGACCGGGGAGCTGTTTTTT. This sequence encodes CASSGIPSGERTGELFF. Full variable domain (outside the CDR3, taken from reference TRBV7-9 and TRBJ2-2): DTGVSQNPRHKITKRGQNVTFRCDPISEHNRLYWYRQTLGQGPEFLTYFQNEAQLEKSRLLSDRFSAERPKGSFSTLEIQRTEQGDSAMYLCASSGIPSGERTGELFFGEGSRLTVL.

This clonotype occurred a few times. The gene calls are TRBV19 and TRBJ2-6; no definite D call. This CDR3 comprises 15 residues. Trimming removed 1 base at V and 2 bases at J, with 6 bases between. CDR1 and CDR2 (germline): LNHDA, SQIVND (reference sequence). For the CDR3, the DNA is TGTGCCAGTAGTATAGCCCTAGCTGGGGCCAACGTCCTGACTTTC. Translation gives CASSIALAGANVLTF.

The V call is TRBV7-9, the J call TRBJ2-7; 8 bases match TRBD1. The CDR3 is 15 residues long. Germline values: CDR1 SEHNR, CDR2 FQNEAQ (reference sequence). Losses at the gene ends were 3 bases for V and 9 bases for J; bases not matched to a gene: 13. The CDR3 loop is CASSLQGTGPARQYF. CDR3 nucleotides: TGTGCCAGCAGCTTGCAGGGGACAGGTCCGGCGCGGCAGTACTTC. Filled out from reference TRBV7-9 and TRBJ2-7, the complete variable domain reads DTGVSQNPRHKITKRGQNVTFRCDPISEHNRLYWYRQTLGQGPEFLTYFQNEAQLEKSRLLSDRFSAERPKGSFSTLEIQRTEQGDSAMYLCASSLQGTGPARQYFGPGTRLTVT.